The 32 T cell receptor beta chains in this list originate from one sample, sequenced in a study of shared clonotypes between healthy human individuals. This table comes from immunoSEQ multiplex PCR, and its TCRdb copy is limited to in-frame clones, with some not included. The table lists about 110,000 clones, more than 65% of them singletons, with almost 25% in the top ten. The source material was memory CD8+ T cells sorted from blood. Regarding subset: CD45RO+ cells pooled with CCR7-negative TemRA cells. The receptors derive from a woman aged 25 to 39 in good health.

The chain links TRBV13 to TRBJ2-7; D gene ambiguous. V lost 8 bases and J 2 bases, leaving 13 bases between the germline ends. The germline V gene has CDR1 PRHDT and CDR2 FYEKMQ (reference sequence). There are 13 residues in the CDR3. The CDR3, as DNA: TGTGCCAGCTGCTCCCCGGTCCCCTACGAGCAGTACTTC. Protein: CASCSPVPYEQYF.

The CDR3: CASSLASGHYEQYF. As DNA, the CDR3 is TGCGCCAGCAGCTTGGCGTCAGGGCACTACGAGCAGTACTTC. The rearrangement joins TRBV5-1 to TRBJ2-7; possibly TRBD1 for D (5 bases). This CDR3 comprises 14 residues. With 0 bases removed from V and 3 bases from J, the gap between germline ends came to 10 bases. Germline CDR1 SGHRS, CDR2 YFSETQ.

This clone was counted a few times. The rearrangement joins TRBV27 to TRBJ2-2; D is unclear. The germline CDR1 and CDR2 sequences are MNHEY and SMNVEV (reference sequence). The CDR3 loop spans 15 amino acids. V dropped 7 bases and J dropped 5 bases, with 17 bases sitting between them. The CDR3 loop is CASTDVSLGTGELFF. CDR3 sequence (DNA): TGTGCCAGCACCGACGTATCCCTAGGGACCGGGGAGCTGTTTTTT.

V usage is TRBV20-1 and J usage is TRBJ1-1; the D gene is possibly TRBD1 (6 bases). The V gene's germline CDR1 is DFQATT and CDR2 SNEGSKA (reference sequence). The CDR3 totals 10 residues. V was cut by 4 bases and J by 8 bases, with 8 bases left in between. The CDR3 reads CSATGQEAFF. The DNA of the CDR3 is TGCAGTGCTACAGGACAGGAAGCTTTCTTT.

This clone came up many times. The rearrangement links TRBV2 to TRBJ2-7; perhaps TRBD2 as D (5 bases). Per the germline V gene, CDR1 is SNHLY and CDR2 is FYNNEI. There are 13 residues in the CDR3. The V gene lost 2 bases and the J gene lost 5 bases, with 10 bases spanning the gap. CDR3 amino acids: CASSELAFNEQYF. CDR3 coding DNA: TGTGCCAGCAGTGAATTAGCGTTCAACGAGCAGTACTTC.

The chain carries TRBV29-1 and TRBJ2-2; 11 bases map to TRBD1. Germline values: CDR1 SQVTM, CDR2 ANQGSEA. This CDR3 spans 15 amino acids. The V and J ends lost 5 bases and 3 bases, in that order; junction bases with no gene match: 5. CDR3 loop: CSVNPGQGDTGELFF. In DNA form, the CDR3 reads TGCAGCGTTAACCCGGGACAGGGGGACACCGGGGAGCTGTTTTTT.

The chain couples TRBV5-1 to TRBJ2-1; perhaps D is TRBD1 or TRBD2 (6 bases each). The germline V gene has CDR1 SGHRS and CDR2 YFSETQ. CDR3 length equals 16 residues. Between the trimmed V and J ends, which lost 1 base and 5 bases, there was a span of 16 bases. The CDR3 region is CASSLRGPRADNEQFF. DNA for the CDR3: TGCGCCAGCAGCTTGCGGGGGCCCCGGGCAGACAATGAGCAGTTCTTC.

This chain uses TRBV20-1 with TRBJ1-5; no firm D call. The CDR3 is 11 amino acids. Trimming shortened V by 0 bases and J by 6 bases, and 3 bases separated the two germline ends. Germline V gives CDR1 DFQATT, CDR2 SNEGSKA (reference sequence). CDR3 sequence: CSAREGQPQHF. The DNA for the CDR3 is TGCAGTGCTAGAGAGGGTCAGCCCCAGCATTTT.

V gene TRBV7-8 combines with J gene TRBJ2-7, with a tentative D call TRBD1 (6 bases). CDR1 SGHVS and CDR2 FQNEAQ come from the germline V gene. This CDR3 has 15 amino acids. V lost 5 bases and J 0 bases, leaving 14 bases between the germline ends. Written as DNA, the CDR3 is TGTGCCAGCAGCCTGGGGGCGGAGATCTCCTACGAGCAGTACTTC. It codes for CASSLGAEISYEQYF. Supplemented by reference TRBV7-8 and TRBJ2-7, the full variable domain reads GAGVSQSPRYKVAKRGQDVALRCDPISGHVSLFWYQQALGQGPEFLTYFQNEAQLDKSGLPSDRFFAERPEGSVSTLKIQRTQQEDSAVYLCASSLGAEISYEQYFGPGTRLTVT.

J is TRBJ2-5 and V is TRBV6-5; 7 nucleotides line up with TRBD1. Gene TRBJ2-7 matches the end of the DNA better, so the J call may be wrong. Looked up from germline, CDR1 is MNHEY and CDR2 is SVGAGI. CDR3 size: 15 residues. The CDR3, as DNA: TGTGCCAGCAGTTCCACCGGGACAGAGGACTACGAGCAGTACTTC. It encodes CASSSTGTEDYEQYF.

This clone was seen just once. The rearrangement uses TRBV28 and TRBJ2-7; tentative D call: TRBD2 (6 bases). CDR1 is MDHEN, CDR2 SYDVKM, per germline. Trimming took off 7 bases at V and 3 bases at J, with 22 bases between the two ends. CDR3 length: 16 residues. The DNA of the CDR3 is TGTGCCAGCAAGACAGTCAGCGGGTTTCTCTTCTACGAGCAGTACTTC. This sequence encodes CASKTVSGFLFYEQYF.

The V and J genes are TRBV5-6 and TRBJ2-1, with 12 bases identical to TRBD2. Germline CDR1 SGHDT, CDR2 YYEEEE. Trimming cost V 10 bases and J 9 bases; bases outside gene matches: 5. The CDR3 sequence is 12 residues long. CDR3 DNA: TGTGCCTGCGGACTAGCGGGACGTGAGCAGTTCTTC. Translating it yields CACGLAGREQFF.

The rearrangement uses TRBV4-1 and TRBJ2-3; the match to TRBD2 covers 7 bases. Germline V gene data show CDR1 as MGHRA and CDR2 as YSYEKL. V lost 1 base, J lost 10 bases, and 5 bases stayed unmatched. This CDR3 region has 13 residues. CDR3 sequence: CASSQVGGYPQYF. The DNA of the CDR3 is TGCGCCAGCAGCCAAGTCGGGGGGTATCCGCAGTATTTT.

This clone was counted between two and nine times. The CDR3 DNA follows: TGTGCCAGCAGCAAAGATGGGCTAGCGAGTTTCCACGAGCAGTACTTC. Translating it yields CASSKDGLASFHEQYF. The J gene is TRBJ2-7, the V gene TRBV21-1; whether TRBD2, the table's D call, matches the DNA was not checked. TRBV21-1 is marked as a pseudogene. This CDR3 has 16 residues.

The chain couples TRBV19 to TRBJ2-2, with 11 bases matching TRBD1. This CDR3 contains 15 residues. The J segment lost 5 bases and the V segment lost 5 bases, leaving 4 bases of the junction unmatched. Germline loops: CDR1 LNHDA, CDR2 SQIVND (reference sequence). CDR3 sequence reads: CASSFGQGATGELFF. In DNA form, the CDR3 reads TGTGCCAGTAGTTTTGGACAGGGGGCTACCGGGGAGCTGTTTTTT.

This clone ranks as medium-sized. This chain uses TRBV2 with TRBJ1-2; D is possibly TRBD1 (5 bases). This CDR3 has 14 residues. Germline CDR1 reads SNHLY; CDR2 reads FYNNEI. The V end was cut by 1 base, the J end by 2 bases, with 8 bases between. CDR3: CASSEEAGNYGYTF. The CDR3 coding sequence is TGTGCCAGCAGTGAAGAAGCAGGGAACTATGGCTACACCTTC.

The chain employs TRBV28 and TRBJ1-6; D is unclear. Germline V gives CDR1 MDHEN, CDR2 SYDVKM. This CDR3 spans 16 amino acids. Trimming took 2 bases from V and 0 from J, leaving 8 bases between them. The CDR3 DNA sequence: TGTGCCAGCAGTTTAGCGGTCGACTCCTATAATTCACCCCTCCACTTT. Protein sequence: CASSLAVDSYNSPLHF.

This clone has more than one count but fewer than ten. With a far larger clone one base away, a read error is the likely cause. This chain connects TRBV7-8 to TRBJ1-2; unclear D gene. The ends were cut back, 1 base at V and 2 bases at J, with 2 bases in the middle. The germline V gene encodes CDR1 SGHVS and CDR2 FQNEAQ. The CDR3 is 12 residues long. CDR3 protein: CASSLENYGYTF. CDR3 sequence (DNA): TGTGCCAGCAGCTTAGAAAACTATGGCTACACCTTC.

This clone was detected ten times or more. The V and J genes are TRBV5-1 and TRBJ2-5, with D perhaps TRBD1 or TRBD2 (5 bases each). Germline V gene lookup returns CDR1 SGHRS and CDR2 YFSETQ. This CDR3 spans 15 amino acids. Trimming removed 0 bases at V and 0 bases at J, with 9 bases between. The CDR3 DNA follows: TGCGCCAGCAGCTTGGGGTGGGGGTACCAAGAGACCCAGTACTTC. Its translation is CASSLGWGYQETQYF.

The CDR3 protein is CASSSMNTEAFF. In DNA form, the CDR3 reads TGTGCCAGCAGCTCGATGAACACTGAAGCTTTCTTT. The chain uses TRBV5-7 and TRBJ1-1; D not resolved. TRBV5-7 is an ORF, with its function uncertain. V was clipped by 3 bases and J by 0 bases, with 3 bases between them. This CDR3 region has 12 residues.

Here the CDR3 DNA reads TGTGCCAGCCATATGCAGGGCGGCAAGAACACTGAAGCTTTCTTT. It yields the protein CASHMQGGKNTEAFF. The chain combines TRBV28 with TRBJ1-1; perhaps TRBD1 as D (5 bases). Between the trimmed V and J ends, which lost 8 bases and 1 base, there was a span of 17 bases. This CDR3 spans 15 amino acids. Looked up from germline, CDR1 is MDHEN and CDR2 is SYDVKM.

V gene TRBV28 combines with J gene TRBJ2-3; D gene uncertain. The CDR3 contains 14 residues. CDR1 MDHEN and CDR2 SYDVKM come from the germline V gene. V was cut by 5 bases and J by 3 bases, with 12 bases left in between. The CDR3 region has the DNA TGTGCCAGCAGTCCCACCCCGACGACAGATACGCAGTATTTT. It is translated as CASSPTPTTDTQYF.

The chain recombines TRBV27 with TRBJ2-5; D gene unclear. The CDR3 covers 13 residues. Between the trimmed V and J ends, which lost 2 bases and 5 bases, there was a span of 9 bases. The germline CDR1 and CDR2 sequences are MNHEY and SMNVEV (reference sequence). The CDR3 DNA sequence: TGTGCCAGCAGTTTAAGTTTCCGGGAGACCCAGTACTTC. It is translated as CASSLSFRETQYF.

This chain joins TRBV5-8 and TRBJ2-1, with 7 bases that match TRBD2. J gave up 2 bases and V 4 bases, and 18 bases lay outside the gene matches. The CDR3 is made up of 19 amino acids. Germline CDR1 is SGHTS and CDR2 is YDEGEE. The CDR3 DNA sequence: TGTGCCAGCAGCCGGACGTATGGAGGCGGGGGTCAAACCTACAATGAGCAGTTCTTC. This codes for CASSRTYGGGGQTYNEQFF.

The V and J genes are TRBV7-8 and TRBJ2-1, with 8 bases aligning to TRBD2. The CDR3 runs to 17 residues. Trimming at V came to 5 bases and at J to 7 bases, leaving 16 bases not matched to a gene. From germline, CDR1 is SGHVS and CDR2 FQNEAQ. The chain's CDR3 is CASSARLAGLDLNEQFF. CDR3 bases: TGTGCCAGCAGCGCCCGCTTAGCGGGGCTAGACCTTAATGAGCAGTTCTTC.

The chain is built from TRBV7-9 and TRBJ2-7; possibly TRBD1 or TRBD2 for D (5 bases each). Trimming shortened V by 5 bases and J by 6 bases, and 14 bases separated the two germline ends. The CDR3 is made up of 13 amino acids. Per the germline V gene, CDR1 is SEHNR and CDR2 is FQNEAQ (reference sequence). DNA for the CDR3: TGTGCCAGCAGCCCCCCCCTGGGGGTCGAGCAGTACTTC. Translating gives CASSPPLGVEQYF.

This clone was detected only once. The CDR3 region has the DNA TGTGCCAGCAAGGTTCAGGGACCTATGAACACTGAAGCTTTCTTT. Protein sequence: CASKVQGPMNTEAFF. The rearrangement joins TRBV2 to TRBJ1-1; D possibly corresponds to TRBD1 (5 bases). With 7 bases removed from V and 0 bases from J, the gap between germline ends came to 15 bases. This CDR3 spans 15 amino acids. Germline V gene data show CDR1 as SNHLY and CDR2 as FYNNEI.

Only a few counts were recorded for this clone. The chain carries TRBV4-1 and TRBJ2-2, with TRBD1 matching over 7 bases. The CDR3 extends over 16 amino acids. CDR1 is MGHRA and CDR2 is YSYEKL in the germline V gene. V lost 4 bases, J lost 7 bases, and 12 bases stayed unmatched. The CDR3 sequence is CASSPQQGYPVGELFF. The CDR3 nucleotides are TGCGCCAGCAGCCCACAACAGGGGTATCCCGTCGGGGAGCTGTTTTTT.

The chain employs TRBV29-1 and TRBJ1-2; D remains ambiguous. The CDR3 sequence is 14 residues long. Germline lookup yields CDR1 SQVTM and CDR2 ANQGSEA. The ends were cut back, 5 bases at V and 2 bases at J, with 15 bases in the middle. Written as DNA, the CDR3 is TGCAGCGTTCCTGGGTTTCCGGAAAACTATGGCTACACCTTC. Amino acid sequence: CSVPGFPENYGYTF.

The V gene is TRBV5-4, the J gene TRBJ2-1; 10 bases agree with TRBD2. With 2 bases clipped from V and 3 bases from J, the junction kept 8 bases outside the gene matches. This CDR3 has 17 residues. In germline, CDR1 is SGHNT, CDR2 YYREEE (reference sequence). The CDR3 is CASSFRLAGDGYNEQFF. The CDR3 DNA follows: TGTGCCAGCAGCTTTCGGCTAGCGGGAGATGGCTACAATGAGCAGTTCTTC.

This chain joins TRBV6-5 and TRBJ2-5, with D possibly matching TRBD2 (7 bases). This CDR3 is built from 15 residues. Germline values: CDR1 MNHEY, CDR2 SVGAGI. The V and J ends lost 0 bases and 5 bases respectively, with 13 bases between them. CDR3 residues: CASSYSGGAGETQYF. The CDR3 DNA reads TGTGCCAGCAGTTACTCGGGGGGGGCCGGGGAGACCCAGTACTTC.

This chain uses TRBV27 with TRBJ2-7; 11 bases line up with TRBD2. The CDR3 contains 14 residues. The ends lost 2 bases at V and 5 bases at J; junction bases unmatched: 2. CDR1 and CDR2 from the germline V gene are MNHEY and SMNVEV (reference sequence). The CDR3 is CASSLLGLADEQYF. The CDR3 coding sequence is TGTGCCAGCAGTTTACTGGGACTAGCGGACGAGCAGTACTTC.